This T cell receptor beta chain was identified during a study of blood T cell repertoires in COVID-19. About the study: Sources were T cells, B-cell-depleted T cells, or PBMCs; the material itself was cDNA or gDNA.

Produced via immunoSEQ multiplex PCR; TCRdb's table is partial and in-frame only. The data contain under 200,000 clones, around 86% of them singletons. The sequencing input was peripheral blood. The TCR originated in a man between 60 and 75 years old with COVID-19, enrolled during active disease.

The CDR3 nucleotides are TGTGCCAGCAGTTACCGTAAGGGGGATTCCTACGAGCAGTACTTC. Encoded protein: CASSYRKGDSYEQYF. V gene TRBV6-5 combines with J gene TRBJ2-7, with D possibly being TRBD1 (6 bases). Deletions cut 2 bases from V and 1 base from J, with 12 bases between. The CDR3 totals 15 residues. The germline V gene has CDR1 MNHEY and CDR2 SVGAGI.